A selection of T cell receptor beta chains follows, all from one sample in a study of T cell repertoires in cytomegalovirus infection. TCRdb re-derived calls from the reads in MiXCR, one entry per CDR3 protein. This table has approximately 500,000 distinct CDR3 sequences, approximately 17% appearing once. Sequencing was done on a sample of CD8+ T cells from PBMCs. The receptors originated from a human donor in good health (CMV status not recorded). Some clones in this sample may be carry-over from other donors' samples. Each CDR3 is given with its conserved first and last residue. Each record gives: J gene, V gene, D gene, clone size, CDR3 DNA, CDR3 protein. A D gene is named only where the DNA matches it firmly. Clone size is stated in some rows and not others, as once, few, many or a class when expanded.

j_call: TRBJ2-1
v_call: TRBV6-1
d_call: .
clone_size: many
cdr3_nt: TGTGCCAGCAGGCGTGGCTACGACTACAATGAGCAGTTCTTC
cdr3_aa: CASRRGYDYNEQFF

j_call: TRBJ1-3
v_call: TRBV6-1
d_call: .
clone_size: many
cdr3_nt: TGTGCCAGCAGTTCCCCCCCTGGAAACACCATATATTTT
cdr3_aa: CASSSPPGNTIYF

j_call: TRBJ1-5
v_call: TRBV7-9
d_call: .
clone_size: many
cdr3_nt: TGTGCCAGCAGCTTAAGCGCCAGCCCCTCGGGGAATCAGCCCCAGCATTTT
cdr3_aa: CASSLSASPSGNQPQHF

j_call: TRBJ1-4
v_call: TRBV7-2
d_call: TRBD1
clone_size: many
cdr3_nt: TGTGCCAGCAGCTTAAATCGGGACAGGGGGTTAGAAAAACTGTTTTTT
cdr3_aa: CASSLNRDRGLEKLFF

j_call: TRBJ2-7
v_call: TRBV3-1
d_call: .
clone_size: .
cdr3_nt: TGTGCCAGCAGCCCCCGGGGCAGCTACTACGAGCAGTACTTC
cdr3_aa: CASSPRGSYYEQYF

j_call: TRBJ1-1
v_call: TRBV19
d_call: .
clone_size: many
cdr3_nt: TGTGCCAGTAGTGACAGTATGAACACTGAAGCTTTCTTT
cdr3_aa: CASSDSMNTEAFF

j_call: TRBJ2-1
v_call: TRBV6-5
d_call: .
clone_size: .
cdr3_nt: TGTGCCAGCAGTTACTCGAGAGGACTCGCCTACAATGAGCAGTTCTTC
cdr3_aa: CASSYSRGLAYNEQFF

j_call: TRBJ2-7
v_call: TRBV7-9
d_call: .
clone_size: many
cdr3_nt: TGTGCCAGCAGCTTAAGCCCCGGGACACCCTCCTACGAGCAGTACTTC
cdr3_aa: CASSLSPGTPSYEQYF

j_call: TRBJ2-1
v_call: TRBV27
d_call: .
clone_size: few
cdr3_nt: TGTGCCAGCTCCCACACGGGGGAGCAGTTCTTC
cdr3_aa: CASSHTGEQFF

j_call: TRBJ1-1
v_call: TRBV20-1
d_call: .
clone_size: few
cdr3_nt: TGCAGTGCTAGGCTAGGTATGGGGCTTAAGGTGAACACTGAAGCTTTCTTT
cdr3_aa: CSARLGMGLKVNTEAFF

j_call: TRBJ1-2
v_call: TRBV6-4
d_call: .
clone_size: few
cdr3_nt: TGTGCCAGCAGTGGAGGACGTGACTATGGCTACACCTTC
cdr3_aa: CASSGGRDYGYTF

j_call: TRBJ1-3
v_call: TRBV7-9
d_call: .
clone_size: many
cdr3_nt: TGTGCCAGCAGCTTAGGTCTGGGGGAAGGAAACACCATATATTTT
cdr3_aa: CASSLGLGEGNTIYF

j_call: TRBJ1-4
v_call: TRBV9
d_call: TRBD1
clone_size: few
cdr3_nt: TGTGCCAGCAGCGCCGGGACAGGGAATGAAAAACTGTTTTTT
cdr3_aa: CASSAGTGNEKLFF

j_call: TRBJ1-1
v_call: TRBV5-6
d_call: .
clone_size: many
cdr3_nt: TGTGCCAGCAGCTTGCAGGGAATGGGAAACACTGAAGCTTTCTTT
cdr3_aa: CASSLQGMGNTEAFF

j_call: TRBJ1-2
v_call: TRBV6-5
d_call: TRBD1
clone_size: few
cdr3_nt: TGTGCCAGCAGCTCGGGACAGGGTCGAGCTAACTATGGCTACACCTTC
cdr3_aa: CASSSGQGRANYGYTF

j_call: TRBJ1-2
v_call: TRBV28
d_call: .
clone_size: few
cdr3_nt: TGTGCCAGCAGTTCGGGCCGGGACGGAGCCTTTTGGTGCACCTTC
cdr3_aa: CASSSGRDGAFWCTF

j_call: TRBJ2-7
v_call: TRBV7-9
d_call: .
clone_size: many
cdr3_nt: TGTGCCAGCAGATTAACCGGCTACGAGCAGTACTTC
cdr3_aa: CASRLTGYEQYF

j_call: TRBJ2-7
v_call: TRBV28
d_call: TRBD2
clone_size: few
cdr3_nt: TGTGCCAGCAGTGGGAGGACTAGCGCGAGGGAGCAGTACTTC
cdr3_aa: CASSGRTSAREQYF

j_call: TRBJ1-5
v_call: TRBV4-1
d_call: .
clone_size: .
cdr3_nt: TGCGCCAGCAGCGCCCTTGAGGGCCAGGGTCAGCCCAAGCATTTT
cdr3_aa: CASSALEGQGQPKHF

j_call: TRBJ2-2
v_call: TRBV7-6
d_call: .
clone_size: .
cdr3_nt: TGTGCCAGCACCCTGCCCGGAGGCGGGGAGCTGTTTTTT
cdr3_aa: CASTLPGGGELFF

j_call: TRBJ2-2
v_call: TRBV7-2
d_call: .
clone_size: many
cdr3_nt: TGTGCCAGCAGCTTAGGGGGGACGGCTGGCACCGGGGAGCTGTTTTTT
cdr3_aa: CASSLGGTAGTGELFF

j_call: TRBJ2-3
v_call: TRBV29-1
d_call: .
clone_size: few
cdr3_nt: TGCAGCGTTGAAATACGGGTAGAAGTAGGCACGCAGTATTTT
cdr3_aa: CSVEIRVEVGTQYF

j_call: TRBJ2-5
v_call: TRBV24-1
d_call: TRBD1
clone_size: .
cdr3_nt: TGTGCCACCAGTGACTGGACAGGGGGCTCAGAGACCCAGTACTTC
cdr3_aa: CATSDWTGGSETQYF

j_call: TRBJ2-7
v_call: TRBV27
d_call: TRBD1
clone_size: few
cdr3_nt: TGTGCCAGCAGTTTAGCTCTACGGACAGGGGTGTACGAGCAGTACTTC
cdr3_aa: CASSLALRTGVYEQYF

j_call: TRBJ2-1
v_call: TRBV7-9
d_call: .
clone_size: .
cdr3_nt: TGTGCCAGCAGCTCGCCCCAGTTGGCCGGCTACAATGAGCAGTTCTTC
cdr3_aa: CASSSPQLAGYNEQFF

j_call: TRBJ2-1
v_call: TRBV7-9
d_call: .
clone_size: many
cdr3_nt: TGTGCCAGCAGCCCCCCGGGGAGAGCCTACAATGAGCAGTTCTTC
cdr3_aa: CASSPPGRAYNEQFF

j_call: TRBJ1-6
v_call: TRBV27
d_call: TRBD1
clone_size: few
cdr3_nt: TGTGCCAGCCGAACAGGGGGCAACTATAATTCACCCCTCCACTTT
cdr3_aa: CASRTGGNYNSPLHF

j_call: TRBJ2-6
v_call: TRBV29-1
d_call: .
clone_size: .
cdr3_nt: TGCAGCGTTGAAGATGGCGGGGCCACAAAATCTGGGGCCAACGTCCTGACTTTC
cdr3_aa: CSVEDGGATKSGANVLTF

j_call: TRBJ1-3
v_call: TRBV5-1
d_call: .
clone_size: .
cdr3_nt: TGCGCCAGCAGCTCGAACGGGGCTAGTAGCTCTGGAAACACCATATATTTT
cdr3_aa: CASSSNGASSSGNTIYF

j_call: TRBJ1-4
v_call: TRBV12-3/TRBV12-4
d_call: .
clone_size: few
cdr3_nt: TGTGCCAGCAGCCCGACGAGGGGAGGGGGAGAAAAACTGTTTTTT
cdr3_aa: CASSPTRGGGEKLFF

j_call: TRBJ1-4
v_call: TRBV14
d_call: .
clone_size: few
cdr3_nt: TGTGCCAGCAGCCAGGAGGTGACACCTAATGAAAAACTGTTTTTT
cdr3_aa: CASSQEVTPNEKLFF

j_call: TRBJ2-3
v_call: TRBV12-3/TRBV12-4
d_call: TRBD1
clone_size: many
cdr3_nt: TGTGCCAGCAGTGCCCCCGGGACAGGGGATGCAGATACGCAGTATTTT
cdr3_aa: CASSAPGTGDADTQYF

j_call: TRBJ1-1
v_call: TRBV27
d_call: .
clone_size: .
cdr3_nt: TGTGCCAGCAGTTTAATGGGGGAAGGGAACACTGAAGCTTTCTTT
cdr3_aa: CASSLMGEGNTEAFF